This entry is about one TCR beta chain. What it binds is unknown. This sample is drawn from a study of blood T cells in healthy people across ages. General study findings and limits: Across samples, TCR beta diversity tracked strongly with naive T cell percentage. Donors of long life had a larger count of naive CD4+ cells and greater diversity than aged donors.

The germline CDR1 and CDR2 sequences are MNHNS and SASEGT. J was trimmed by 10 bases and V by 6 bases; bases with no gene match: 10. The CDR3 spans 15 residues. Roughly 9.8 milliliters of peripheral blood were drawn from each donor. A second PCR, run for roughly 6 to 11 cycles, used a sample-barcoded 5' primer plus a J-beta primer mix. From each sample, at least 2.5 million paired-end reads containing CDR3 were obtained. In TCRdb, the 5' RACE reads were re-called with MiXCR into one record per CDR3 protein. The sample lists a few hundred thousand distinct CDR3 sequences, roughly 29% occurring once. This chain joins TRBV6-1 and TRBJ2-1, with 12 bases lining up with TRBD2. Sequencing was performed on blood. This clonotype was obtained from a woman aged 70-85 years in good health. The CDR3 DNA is TGTGCCAGCAGGGAACCCCTAGCGGGGGGGCGGGAGCAGTTCTTC. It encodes CASREPLAGGREQFF.